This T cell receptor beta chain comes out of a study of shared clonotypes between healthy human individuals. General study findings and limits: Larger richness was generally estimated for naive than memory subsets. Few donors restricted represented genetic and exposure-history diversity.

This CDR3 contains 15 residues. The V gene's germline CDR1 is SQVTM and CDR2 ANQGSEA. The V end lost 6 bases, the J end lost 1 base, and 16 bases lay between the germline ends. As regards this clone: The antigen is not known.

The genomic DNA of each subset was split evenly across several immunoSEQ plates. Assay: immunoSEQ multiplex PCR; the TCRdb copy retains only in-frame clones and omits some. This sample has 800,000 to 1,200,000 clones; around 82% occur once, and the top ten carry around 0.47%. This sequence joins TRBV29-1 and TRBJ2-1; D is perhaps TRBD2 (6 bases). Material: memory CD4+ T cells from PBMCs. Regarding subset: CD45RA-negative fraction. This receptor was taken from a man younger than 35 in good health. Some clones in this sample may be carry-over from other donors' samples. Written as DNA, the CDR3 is TGCAGCGTCGGAGCGGGTCGGCTTTCCTACAATGAGCAGTTCTTC. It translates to CSVGAGRLSYNEQFF.